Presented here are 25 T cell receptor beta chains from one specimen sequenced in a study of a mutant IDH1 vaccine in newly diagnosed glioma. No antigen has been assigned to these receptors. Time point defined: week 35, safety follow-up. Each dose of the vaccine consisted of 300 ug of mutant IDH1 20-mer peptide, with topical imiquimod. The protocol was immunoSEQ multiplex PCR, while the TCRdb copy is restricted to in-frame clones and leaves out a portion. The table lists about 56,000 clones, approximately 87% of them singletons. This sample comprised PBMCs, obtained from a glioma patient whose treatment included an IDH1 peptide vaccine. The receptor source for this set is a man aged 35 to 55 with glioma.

The CDR3 sequence: CASSLRTGSNQPQHF. CDR3 bases: TGTGCCAGCAGCTTAAGGACAGGGAGCAATCAGCCCCAGCATTTT. The chain has TRBV7-2 and TRBJ1-5; 8 bases are shared with TRBD1. From germline, CDR1 is SGHTA and CDR2 FQGNSA. The V segment lost 2 bases and the J segment 1 base; nucleotides outside the gene matches: 1. CDR3 length equals 15 residues.

CDR3 loop: CAKGAQGGRGNTEAFF. The CDR3 DNA sequence: TGTGCCAAAGGAGCCCAGGGAGGGCGGGGGAACACTGAAGCTTTCTTT. The rearrangement joins TRBV2 to TRBJ1-1; the D gene is possibly TRBD1 (5 bases). From germline, CDR1 is SNHLY and CDR2 FYNNEI. The CDR3 has 16 amino acids. V was shortened by 10 bases and J by 1 base, with 22 bases between the two germline ends.

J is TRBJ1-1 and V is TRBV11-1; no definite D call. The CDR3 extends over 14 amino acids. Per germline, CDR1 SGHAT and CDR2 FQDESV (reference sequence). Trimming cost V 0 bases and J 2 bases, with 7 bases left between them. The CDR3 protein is CASSLAVGNTEAFF. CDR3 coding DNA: TGTGCCAGCAGCTTAGCGGTGGGCAACACTGAAGCTTTCTTT.

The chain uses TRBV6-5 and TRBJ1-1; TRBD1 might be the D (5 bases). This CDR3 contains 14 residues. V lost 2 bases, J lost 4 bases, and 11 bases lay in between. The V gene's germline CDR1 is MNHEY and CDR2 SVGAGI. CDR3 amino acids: CASSYRGEGTEAFF. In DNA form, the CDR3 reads TGTGCCAGCAGTTACAGGGGAGAGGGCACTGAAGCTTTCTTT.

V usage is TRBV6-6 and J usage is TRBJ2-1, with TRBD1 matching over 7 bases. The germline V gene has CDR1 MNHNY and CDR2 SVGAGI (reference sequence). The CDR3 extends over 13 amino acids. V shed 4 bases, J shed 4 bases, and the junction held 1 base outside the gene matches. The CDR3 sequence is CASSWGQYNEQFF. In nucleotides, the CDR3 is TGTGCCAGCAGTTGGGGACAGTACAATGAGCAGTTCTTC.

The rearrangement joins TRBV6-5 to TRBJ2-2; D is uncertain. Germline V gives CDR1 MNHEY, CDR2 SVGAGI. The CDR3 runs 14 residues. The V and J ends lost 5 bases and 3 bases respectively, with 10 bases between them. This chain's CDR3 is CASSLGRDTGELFF. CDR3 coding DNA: TGTGCCAGCAGTCTAGGAAGGGACACCGGGGAGCTGTTTTTT.

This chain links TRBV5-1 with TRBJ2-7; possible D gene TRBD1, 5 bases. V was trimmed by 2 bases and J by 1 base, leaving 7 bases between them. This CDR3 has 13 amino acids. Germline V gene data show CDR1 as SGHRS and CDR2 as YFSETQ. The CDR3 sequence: CASSFQGSYEQYF. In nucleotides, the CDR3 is TGCGCCAGCAGCTTCCAGGGATCCTACGAGCAGTACTTC.

The CDR3 nucleotides read TGTGCCAGCTCACCAGCTAGCGGGAGGAGCACAGATACGCAGTATTTT. This gives the protein CASSPASGRSTDTQYF. The chain carries TRBV18 and TRBJ2-3; 11 bases fit TRBD2. The CDR3 consists of 16 residues. CDR1 is KGHSH and CDR2 is LQKENI in the germline V gene. The junction had 1 base not matched to a gene; V was cut back by 2 bases and J by 0 bases.

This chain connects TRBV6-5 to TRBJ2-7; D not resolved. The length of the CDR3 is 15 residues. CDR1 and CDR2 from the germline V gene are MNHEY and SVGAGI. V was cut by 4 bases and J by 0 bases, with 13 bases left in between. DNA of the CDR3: TGTGCCAGCAGTTCCAGGACCCACAGCTCCTACGAGCAGTACTTC. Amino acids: CASSSRTHSSYEQYF.

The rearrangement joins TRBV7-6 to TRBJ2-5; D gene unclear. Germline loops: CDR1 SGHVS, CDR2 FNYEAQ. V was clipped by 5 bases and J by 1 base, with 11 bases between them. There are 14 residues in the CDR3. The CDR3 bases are TGTGCCAGCAGCACCTATGGGGTCCAAGAGACCCAGTACTTC. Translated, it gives CASSTYGVQETQYF.

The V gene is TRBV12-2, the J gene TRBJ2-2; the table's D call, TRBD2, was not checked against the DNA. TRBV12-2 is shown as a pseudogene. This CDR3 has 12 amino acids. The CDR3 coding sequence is TGTGCAAGTCGCTTAACCGGCGGGGAGCTGTTTTTT. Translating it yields CASRLTGGELFF.

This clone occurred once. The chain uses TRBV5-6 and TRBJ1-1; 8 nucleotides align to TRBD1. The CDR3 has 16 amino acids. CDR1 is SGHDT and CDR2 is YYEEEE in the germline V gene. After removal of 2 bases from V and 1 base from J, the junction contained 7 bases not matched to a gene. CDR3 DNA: TGTGCCAGCAGCTTCAGCCTCCAGGGGGCGAACACTGAAGCTTTCTTT. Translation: CASSFSLQGANTEAFF.

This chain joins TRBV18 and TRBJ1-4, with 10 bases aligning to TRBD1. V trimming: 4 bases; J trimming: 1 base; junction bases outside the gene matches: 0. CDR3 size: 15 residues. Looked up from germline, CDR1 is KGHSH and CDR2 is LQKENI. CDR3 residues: CASSRDRGTNEKLFF. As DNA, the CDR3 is TGTGCCAGCTCACGGGACAGGGGAACTAATGAAAAACTGTTTTTT. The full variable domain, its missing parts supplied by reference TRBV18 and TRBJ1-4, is NAGVMQNPRHLVRRRGQEARLRCSPMKGHSHVYWYRQLPEEGLKFMVYLQKENIIDESGMPKERFSAEFPKEGPSILRIQQVVRGDSAAYFCASSRDRGTNEKLFFGSGTQLSVL.

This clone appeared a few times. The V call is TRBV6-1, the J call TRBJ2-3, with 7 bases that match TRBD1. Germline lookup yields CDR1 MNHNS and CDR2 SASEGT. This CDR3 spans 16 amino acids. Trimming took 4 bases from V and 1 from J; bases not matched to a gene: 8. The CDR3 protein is CASSAQTGSGTDTQYF. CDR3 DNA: TGTGCCAGCAGTGCACAGACAGGGTCAGGCACAGATACGCAGTATTTT.

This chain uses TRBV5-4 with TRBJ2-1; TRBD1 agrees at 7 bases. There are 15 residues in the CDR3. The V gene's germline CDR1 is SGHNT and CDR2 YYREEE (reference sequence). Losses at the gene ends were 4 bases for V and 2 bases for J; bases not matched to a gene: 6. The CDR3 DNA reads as TGTGCCAGCAGCCAACCCGGGACAGCCTACAATGAGCAGTTCTTC. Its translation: CASSQPGTAYNEQFF.

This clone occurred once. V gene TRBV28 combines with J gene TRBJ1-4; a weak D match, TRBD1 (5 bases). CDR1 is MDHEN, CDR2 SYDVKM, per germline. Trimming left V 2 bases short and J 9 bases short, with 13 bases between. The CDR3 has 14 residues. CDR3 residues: CASSLVGTFKKLFF. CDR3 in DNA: TGTGCCAGCAGTTTAGTTGGGACGTTTAAAAAACTGTTTTTT.

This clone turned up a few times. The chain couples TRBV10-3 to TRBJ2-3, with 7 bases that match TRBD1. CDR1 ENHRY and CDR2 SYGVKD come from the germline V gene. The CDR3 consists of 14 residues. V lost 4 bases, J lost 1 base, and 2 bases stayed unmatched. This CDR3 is CAISGGQGTDTQYF. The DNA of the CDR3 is TGTGCCATCAGTGGCGGACAGGGCACAGATACGCAGTATTTT.

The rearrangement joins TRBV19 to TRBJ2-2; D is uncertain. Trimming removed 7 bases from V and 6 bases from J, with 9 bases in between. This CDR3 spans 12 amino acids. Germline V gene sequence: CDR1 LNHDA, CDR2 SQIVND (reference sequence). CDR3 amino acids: CASKTGSGELFF. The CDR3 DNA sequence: TGTGCCAGTAAAACGGGCTCCGGGGAGCTGTTTTTT.

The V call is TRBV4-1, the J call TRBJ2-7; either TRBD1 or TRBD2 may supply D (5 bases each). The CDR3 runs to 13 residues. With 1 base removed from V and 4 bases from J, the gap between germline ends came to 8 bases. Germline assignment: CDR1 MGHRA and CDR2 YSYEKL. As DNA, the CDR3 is TGCGCCAGCAGCCAAGGATGGGGGTACGAGCAGTACTTC. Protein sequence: CASSQGWGYEQYF.

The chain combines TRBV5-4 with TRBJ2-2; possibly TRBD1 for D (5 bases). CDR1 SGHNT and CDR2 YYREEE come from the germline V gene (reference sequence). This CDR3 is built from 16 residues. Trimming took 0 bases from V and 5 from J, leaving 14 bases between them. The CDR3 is CASSLADSRITGELFF. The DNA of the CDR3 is TGTGCCAGCAGCTTGGCCGACAGCAGAATTACCGGGGAGCTGTTTTTT.

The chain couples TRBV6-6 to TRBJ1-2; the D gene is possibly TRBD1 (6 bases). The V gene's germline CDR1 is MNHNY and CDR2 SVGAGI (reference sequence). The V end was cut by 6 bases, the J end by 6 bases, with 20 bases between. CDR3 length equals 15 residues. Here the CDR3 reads CASRGQSRPMDGYTF. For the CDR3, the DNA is TGTGCCAGCAGAGGACAGTCGCGGCCTATGGATGGCTACACCTTC.

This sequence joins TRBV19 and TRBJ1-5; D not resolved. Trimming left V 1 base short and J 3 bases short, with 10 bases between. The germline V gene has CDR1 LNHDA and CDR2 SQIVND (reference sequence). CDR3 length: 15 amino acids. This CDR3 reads CASSIGHFTNQPQHF. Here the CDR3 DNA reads TGTGCCAGTAGTATAGGTCACTTTACCAATCAGCCCCAGCATTTT.

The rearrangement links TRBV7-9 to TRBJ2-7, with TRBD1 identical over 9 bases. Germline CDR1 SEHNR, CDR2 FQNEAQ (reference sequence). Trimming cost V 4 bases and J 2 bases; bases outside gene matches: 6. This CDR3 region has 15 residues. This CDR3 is CASSSHRTGAYEQYF. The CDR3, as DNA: TGTGCCAGCAGCTCCCATCGGACAGGGGCCTACGAGCAGTACTTC.

The CDR3 sequence is CASRYGGDSYEQYF. In DNA form, the CDR3 reads TGTGCCAGCAGATATGGCGGGGACTCCTACGAGCAGTACTTC. The chain combines TRBV7-2 with TRBJ2-7; D is perhaps TRBD2 (6 bases). The length of the CDR3 is 14 residues. V lost 6 bases, J lost 0 bases, and 12 bases lay in between. Germline CDR1 and CDR2: SGHTA and FQGNSA.

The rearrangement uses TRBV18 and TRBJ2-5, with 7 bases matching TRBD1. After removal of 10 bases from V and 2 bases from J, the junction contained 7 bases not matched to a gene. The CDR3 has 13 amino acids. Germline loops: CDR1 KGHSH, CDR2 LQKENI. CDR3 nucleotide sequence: TGTGCCACCCGACAGGGCCCACAAGAGACCCAGTACTTC. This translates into CATRQGPQETQYF.